The clone carrying this T cell receptor (beta chain) was observed a handful of times. These data belong to a study of cytomegalovirus exposure and HLA in healthy donors. About the study: Around 85 million unique TCR sequences came from HLA-typed donors in an early release.

As for the donors, each was a healthy bone marrow donor. At the time of sampling, donors were nominally healthy, though unrecorded immune exposures were likely. CDR1 is SGHTA and CDR2 is FQGTGA in the germline V gene. This CDR3 has 13 amino acids. Germline trimming cut 4 bases from V and 6 bases from J; bases unmatched to any gene: 4. PCR used 60 Vbeta primers and 13 Jbeta primers. Generated by immunoSEQ multiplex PCR, the TCRdb table keeps only in-frame clones and is missing some. Of some 100,000 clones listed, around three quarters were seen once; the top ten hold approximately 11%. V usage is TRBV7-3 and J usage is TRBJ2-3; 7 bases align to TRBD2. The source material was PBMCs. This clonotype was sampled from a man aged 35-49 years in good health and CMV-seropositive. The chain's CDR3 is CASSSLAGDTQYF. The DNA of the CDR3 is TGTGCCAGCAGCTCATTAGCGGGCGATACGCAGTATTTT.